The 21 T cell receptor beta chains below were found in one sample sequenced in a study of cytotoxic CD8 clonotypes in ibrutinib-treated CLL. Data came from immunoSEQ multiplex PCR; TCRdb stores just in-frame clones and leaves some out. The sample contains 300,000 to 350,000 clones, around four fifths of which appear only once. The sample in question was PBMCs, obtained before ibrutinib treatment. The receptors stem from a human donor with chronic lymphocytic leukemia.

The V and J genes are TRBV10-3 and TRBJ1-2; D remains unclear. The germline gives CDR1 ENHRY, CDR2 SYGVKD. Trimming cost V 4 bases and J 0 bases, with 6 bases left between them. This CDR3 contains 13 residues. CDR3 region: CAISGGANYGYTF. The CDR3 coding sequence is TGTGCCATCAGTGGTGGAGCTAACTATGGCTACACCTTC.

About this clone itself: The sample holds other DNA sequences that translate to the same CDR3. This rearrangement joins TRBV10-3 to TRBJ2-7; 9 positions match TRBD2. V lost 3 bases and J lost 2; bases outside the gene matches: 2. From germline, CDR1 is ENHRY and CDR2 SYGVKD. The CDR3 has 14 amino acids. For the CDR3, the DNA is TGTGCCATCAGTGAAGGCGGGAGGGCCTACGAGCAGTACTTC. Protein sequence: CAISEGGRAYEQYF.

This rearrangement joins TRBV5-5 to TRBJ2-7; 12 bases align to TRBD2. Germline CDR1 SGHKS, CDR2 YYEKEE (reference sequence). The V gene end was trimmed by 4 bases and the J gene end by 3 bases; junction bases not matched to a gene: 5. The length of the CDR3 is 15 residues. CDR3 amino acids: CASSPSGRAFYEQYF. CDR3 DNA sequence: TGTGCCAGCAGCCCTAGCGGGAGGGCCTTCTACGAGCAGTACTTC.

V and J are TRBV7-9 and TRBJ1-2; maybe TRBD1 (5 bases). This CDR3 has 13 amino acids. Germline assignment: CDR1 SEHNR and CDR2 FQNEAQ (reference sequence). Trimming took 2 bases from V and 5 from J, leaving 9 bases between them. The CDR3 region has the DNA TGTGCCAGCAGCTTACAGGGTTGGTATGGCTACACCTTC. Translation: CASSLQGWYGYTF.

The V gene is TRBV9, the J gene TRBJ2-2; TRBD2 agrees at 8 bases. Germline V lookup: CDR1 SGDLS, CDR2 YYNGEE. The trim removed 2 bases at V and 6 bases at J, leaving 3 bases unmatched. The CDR3 has 14 amino acids. CDR3 in amino acids: CASSVGSGAGELFF. CDR3 bases: TGTGCCAGCAGCGTGGGTAGCGGGGCCGGGGAGCTGTTTTTT. The whole variable domain, remainder taken from reference TRBV9 and TRBJ2-2, is DSGVTQTPKHLITATGQRVTLRCSPRSGDLSVYWYQQSLDQGLQFLIQYYNGEERAKGNILERFSAQQFPDLHSELNLSSLELGDSALYFCASSVGSGAGELFFGEGSRLTVL.

This rearrangement joins TRBV7-2 to TRBJ2-4; D is unresolved. CDR1 and CDR2 from the germline V gene are SGHTA and FQGNSA. The CDR3 spans 14 residues. The ends were cut back, 2 bases at V and 12 bases at J, with 17 bases in the middle. The CDR3 spells CASSLMRMDVRQYF. CDR3 bases: TGTGCCAGCAGCTTAATGAGAATGGACGTCCGTCAGTACTTC.

This clone was counted only a few times. This chain connects TRBV5-5 to TRBJ1-5, with 7 bases matching TRBD1. The J segment lost 5 bases and the V segment lost 4 bases, leaving 6 bases of the junction unmatched. Germline assignment: CDR1 SGHKS and CDR2 YYEKEE (reference sequence). The CDR3 length is 14 residues. The CDR3 here is CASSQDRRDQPQHF. The DNA of the CDR3 is TGTGCCAGCAGCCAGGACAGGCGGGATCAGCCCCAGCATTTT.

The chain employs TRBV13 and TRBJ2-7, with a tentative D call TRBD2 (5 bases). Germline assignment: CDR1 PRHDT and CDR2 FYEKMQ (reference sequence). This CDR3 has 14 amino acids. Deletions cut 7 bases from V and 4 bases from J, with 17 bases between. CDR3 in amino acids: CASNKIRTEYEQYF. In DNA form, the CDR3 reads TGTGCCAGCAACAAAATTCGGACTGAATACGAGCAGTACTTC.

This sequence joins TRBV9 and TRBJ1-5, with no clear D. The CDR3 sequence is 13 residues long. Germline V CDR1 and CDR2: SGDLS, YYNGEE. Trimming removed 0 bases from V and 4 bases from J, with 5 bases in between. The CDR3 DNA follows: TGTGCCAGCAGCGTAGTGGATAATCAGCCCCAGCATTTT. It specifies CASSVVDNQPQHF.

The table lists this clone with a count of one. The rearrangement uses TRBV7-2 and TRBJ1-3, with unresolved D. This CDR3 is built from 15 residues. The germline CDR1 and CDR2 sequences are SGHTA and FQGNSA. V gave up 1 base and J gave up 7 bases, with 14 bases separating them. CDR3 protein: CASSLEPRSVNTIYF. The DNA for the CDR3 is TGTGCCAGCAGCTTAGAGCCCCGGAGCGTGAACACCATATATTTT.

This clone was seen just once. This chain connects TRBV15 to TRBJ2-3, with 7 bases identical to TRBD2. Germline CDR1 and CDR2: LNHNV and YYDKDF (reference sequence). This CDR3 is 15 amino acids long. J gave up 6 bases and V 3 bases, and 9 bases lay outside the gene matches. The CDR3 DNA reads TGTGCCACCAGCAGCCTTAGCGGGCCTGGTGATACGCAGTATTTT. It codes for CATSSLSGPGDTQYF.

This sequence joins TRBV4-1 and TRBJ2-1; D not certain. V lost 5 bases to trimming and J lost 3 bases, with 14 bases between them. The CDR3 extends over 15 amino acids. The germline gives CDR1 MGHRA, CDR2 YSYEKL. The CDR3 nucleotides are TGCGCCAGCAGCATCCTGATGGTCAACTACAATGAGCAGTTCTTC. Protein sequence: CASSILMVNYNEQFF.

The chain carries TRBV7-2 and TRBJ1-2, with TRBD1 matching 8 bases. After removal of 0 bases from V and 8 bases from J, the junction contained 2 bases not matched to a gene. The length of the CDR3 is 13 residues. Germline CDR1 is SGHTA and CDR2 is FQGNSA. CDR3 loop: CASSLADREGYTF. The DNA of the CDR3 is TGTGCCAGCAGCTTAGCGGACAGGGAAGGCTACACCTTC.

The chain couples TRBV27 to TRBJ1-2; 10 nucleotides match TRBD1. Germline CDR1 is MNHEY and CDR2 is SMNVEV (reference sequence). V dropped 5 bases and J dropped 3; count of bases not matched to a gene: 3. The CDR3 is 14 residues long. The CDR3 protein is CASSGQGGDYGYTF. CDR3 nucleotides: TGTGCCAGCAGTGGACAGGGGGGGGACTATGGCTACACCTTC.

J is TRBJ2-1 and V is TRBV7-6, with unresolved D. The V gene lost 1 base and the J gene lost 9 bases, with 10 bases spanning the gap. Germline values: CDR1 SGHVS, CDR2 FNYEAQ. The CDR3 is 13 residues long. The CDR3 nucleotides are TGTGCCAGCAGCTTAGGTGGGTTCACTGAGCAGTTCTTC. This sequence encodes CASSLGGFTEQFF.

This chain connects TRBV27 to TRBJ2-1, with D unresolved. The V gene lost 3 bases and the J gene lost 4 bases, with 7 bases spanning the gap. This CDR3 comprises 13 residues. Germline CDR1 reads MNHEY; CDR2 reads SMNVEV (reference sequence). CDR3: CASSLSAYNEQFF. The CDR3 DNA sequence: TGTGCCAGCAGTTTGTCGGCTTACAATGAGCAGTTCTTC.

This clone is a singleton in its sample. The chain recombines TRBV19 with TRBJ1-5; TRBD1 matches 9 bases. V shed 10 bases, J shed 3 bases, and the junction held 7 bases outside the gene matches. Germline V gene data show CDR1 as LNHDA and CDR2 as SQIVND (reference sequence). The CDR3 length is 14 residues. CDR3 amino acids: CATTGTGNNQPQHF. The CDR3 DNA reads as TGTGCCACCACCGGGACAGGGAACAATCAGCCCCAGCATTTT.

The chain joins TRBV27 to TRBJ1-2, with 12 bases identical to TRBD1. V trimming: 3 bases; J trimming: 7 bases; junction bases outside the gene matches: 0. CDR1 MNHEY and CDR2 SMNVEV come from the germline V gene (reference sequence). This CDR3 has 13 amino acids. The CDR3 here is CASSLGQGAGYTF. In DNA, the CDR3 is TGTGCCAGCAGTTTGGGACAGGGGGCTGGCTACACCTTC.

The rearrangement links TRBV9 to TRBJ2-3; 7 bases line up with TRBD2. Per the germline V gene, CDR1 is SGDLS and CDR2 is YYNGEE. V shed 3 bases and J 5 bases; nucleotides not matched to a gene: 3. CDR3 length: 13 residues. The CDR3 bases are TGTGCCAGCAGCGGAACGGGGGGAGATACGCAGTATTTT. It yields the protein CASSGTGGDTQYF.

V and J are TRBV27 and TRBJ1-4; perhaps TRBD1 as D (5 bases). Germline V gene data show CDR1 as MNHEY and CDR2 as SMNVEV (reference sequence). Trimming cost V 1 base and J 14 bases, with 17 bases left between them. CDR3 length: 14 amino acids. The DNA of the CDR3 is TGTGCCAGCAGTTTATTCCCGGGGCCCAAGAGTCTGTTTTTT. It translates to CASSLFPGPKSLFF.

This chain joins TRBV6-5 and TRBJ2-5, with D possibly being TRBD2 (5 bases). The CDR3 extends over 15 amino acids. The V gene lost 2 bases and the J gene lost 9 bases, with 19 bases spanning the gap. From germline, CDR1 is MNHEY and CDR2 SVGAGI. The DNA of the CDR3 is TGTGCCAGCAGTTACCGGCCGGGGAATGAGGCGGCCCAGTACTTC. Translated, it gives CASSYRPGNEAAQYF.